The 2 T cell receptor beta chains presented below share a single source sample, sequenced in a study of cytotoxic CD8 clonotypes in ibrutinib-treated CLL. The table came from immunoSEQ multiplex PCR; TCRdb's copy has only in-frame clones and leaves some out. In the table there are about 49,000 clones, roughly 53% of which are singletons. Sequencing used PBMCs, obtained after 12 months of ibrutinib treatment. All receptors come from a human donor with chronic lymphocytic leukemia.

The chain couples TRBV18 to TRBJ1-4; 7 bases line up with TRBD1. V gave up 2 bases and J gave up 3 bases; unmatched junction bases: 6. Germline CDR1 reads KGHSH; CDR2 reads LQKENI. CDR3 size: 16 residues. CDR3 protein: CASSPTGVTANEKLFF. The CDR3, as DNA: TGTGCCAGCTCACCAACAGGGGTCACGGCTAATGAAAAACTGTTTTTT.

This clone has just a few counts. This sample includes further DNA sequences coding for the same CDR3. V is TRBV5-6 and J is TRBJ2-1, with D uncertain. The CDR3 extends over 11 amino acids. Germline CDR1 reads SGHDT; CDR2 reads YYEEEE. Trimming left V 4 bases short and J 5 bases short, with 4 bases between. CDR3: CASSLDNEQFF. CDR3 nucleotide sequence: TGTGCCAGCAGCCTGGACAATGAGCAGTTCTTC. The whole variable domain, filled in from reference TRBV5-6 and TRBJ2-1, reads DAGVTQSPTHLIKTRGQQVTLRCSPKSGHDTVSWYQQALGQGPQFIFQYYEEEERQRGNFPDRFSGHQFPNYSSELNVNALLLGDSALYLCASSLDNEQFFGPGTRLTVL.